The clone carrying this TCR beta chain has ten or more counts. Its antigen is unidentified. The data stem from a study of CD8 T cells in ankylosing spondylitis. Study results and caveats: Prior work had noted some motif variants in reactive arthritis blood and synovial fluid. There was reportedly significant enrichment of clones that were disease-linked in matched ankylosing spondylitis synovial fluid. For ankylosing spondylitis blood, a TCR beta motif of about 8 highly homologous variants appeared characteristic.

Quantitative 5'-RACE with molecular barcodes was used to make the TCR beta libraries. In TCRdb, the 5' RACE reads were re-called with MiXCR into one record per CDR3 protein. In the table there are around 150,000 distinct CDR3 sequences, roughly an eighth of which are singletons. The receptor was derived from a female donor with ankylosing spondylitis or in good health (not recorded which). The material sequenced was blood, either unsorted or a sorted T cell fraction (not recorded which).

CDR3 sequence reads: CASSPGRGAYNEQFF. CDR3 bases: TGTGCCAGCAGCCCGGGTAGGGGGGCCTACAATGAGCAGTTCTTC. The V call is TRBV11-2, the J call TRBJ2-1; D tentatively fits TRBD1 or TRBD2 (6 bases each). Germline CDR1 reads SGHAT; CDR2 reads FQNNGV. This CDR3 has 15 residues. The V and J ends lost 5 bases and 2 bases respectively, with 13 bases between them.